This is a list of T cell receptor beta chains from one sample in a study of vaccination effects on CD4 cells after COVID-19. This table comes from immunoSEQ multiplex PCR, and its TCRdb copy is limited to in-frame clones, with some not included. The sample holds approximately 47,000 clones, roughly 76% seen once. No cognate antigen is known for these TCRs. The sample here was CD4+ T cells from PBMCs cultured without peptide, taken before COVID-19 vaccination. The origin of the receptors is a human donor who had a prior SARS-CoV-2 infection. Both conserved end residues are part of each CDR3. A D gene is named only where the DNA matches it firmly. Clone size appears in some rows only: once, few, many, or a class for an expanded clone.

d_call j_call v_call clone_size cdr3_aa cdr3_nt
TRBD1 TRBJ1-6 TRBV2 few CATRGTGSPLHF TGTGCCACCAGGGGGACGGGCTCACCCCTCCACTTT
TRBD2 TRBJ2-3 TRBV7-9 NA CASSSWGTSGRKDTQYF TGTGCCAGCAGCTCCTGGGGGACTAGCGGGAGGAAAGATACGCAGTATTTT
TRBD2 TRBJ2-5 TRBV11-1 NA CASSPGGTHQETQYF TGTGCCAGCAGCCCCGGGGGGACCCACCAAGAGACCCAGTACTTC
NA TRBJ1-2 TRBV2 few CASSDRNYGYTF TGTGCCAGCAGTGACAGGAACTATGGCTACACCTTC
NA TRBJ1-5 TRBV2 few CASSEGGFLGNQPQHF TGTGCCAGCAGTGAAGGGGGGTTTCTAGGCAATCAGCCCCAGCATTTT
TRBD1 TRBJ2-2 TRBV2 NA CASRSGQSPGELFF TGTGCCAGCAGGTCGGGACAGTCCCCCGGGGAGCTGTTTTTT
TRBD2 TRBJ2-7 TRBV10-3 NA CAIRTSGDYEQYF TGTGCCATCCGTACTAGCGGGGACTACGAGCAGTACTTC
NA TRBJ1-4 TRBV2 few CASIRQENEKLFF TGTGCCAGCATTAGACAGGAGAATGAAAAACTGTTTTTT
TRBD2 TRBJ2-1 TRBV7-2 NA CASSFFGLAGDNEQFF TGTGCCAGCAGCTTCTTTGGGCTAGCGGGAGACAATGAGCAGTTCTTC
TRBD1 TRBJ1-6 TRBV3-1/TRBV3-2 few CASRDRDDSPLHF TGTGCCAGCAGGGACAGGGACGATTCACCCCTCCACTTT
TRBD1 TRBJ2-7 TRBV12-3/TRBV12-4 NA CASSLWDRSQYF TGTGCCAGCAGTCTTTGGGACAGATCGCAGTACTTC
NA TRBJ2-7 TRBV2 NA CARRGGSYPLEQYF TGTGCCAGACGTGGGGGCTCATACCCTTTGGAGCAGTACTTC
TRBD2 TRBJ2-1 TRBV5-1 NA CASSLGLAGGNYNEQFF TGCGCCAGCAGCTTGGGACTAGCGGGAGGGAACTACAATGAGCAGTTCTTC
NA TRBJ1-2 TRBV4-2 NA CASSREAGPYGYTF TGTGCCAGCAGCCGCGAGGCAGGGCCCTATGGCTACACCTTC
NA TRBJ2-1 TRBV1 NA CTSSQDNLAGVYNEQFF TGCACCAGCAGCCAAGATAATCTAGCGGGGGTCTACAATGAGCAGTTCTTC
TRBD2 TRBJ2-1 TRBV11-3 NA CASSLGTGGPQFF TGTGCCAGCAGCTTAGGCACGGGGGGGCCCCAGTTCTTC
TRBD1 TRBJ1-6 TRBV5-1 NA CASSLVGGLNSPLHF TGCGCCAGCAGCTTGGTAGGGGGCTTGAATTCACCCCTCCACTTT
NA TRBJ1-6 TRBV6-1 NA CASCEGMGSPLHF TGTGCCAGCTGTGAGGGAATGGGTTCACCCCTCCACTTT
TRBD2 TRBJ2-2 TRBV7-3 NA CASSLRPAGGNTGELFF TGTGCCAGCAGCTTAAGACCAGCGGGGGGGAACACCGGGGAGCTGTTTTTT
NA TRBJ2-1 TRBV9 NA CASSVGQGIYNEQFF TGTGCCAGCAGCGTAGGTCAGGGCATCTACAATGAGCAGTTCTTC
NA TRBJ2-7 TRBV5-5 NA CASSPEGYEQYF TGTGCCAGCAGCCCGGAGGGATACGAGCAGTACTTC
TRBD1 TRBJ2-7 TRBV9 NA CASSVGIGGQGKYEQYF TGTGCCAGCAGCGTAGGTATTGGGGGACAGGGAAAGTACGAGCAGTACTTC
NA TRBJ2-3 TRBV6-4 NA CASSDSVGDTQYF TGTGCCAGCAGTGACTCAGTGGGCGATACGCAGTATTTT
NA TRBJ2-4 TRBV5-6 once CASSLGSAMNIQYF TGTGCCAGCAGCTTGGGTAGCGCAATGAACATTCAGTACTTC
NA TRBJ2-5 TRBV5-4 NA CASSFGRLETQYF TGTGCCAGCAGCTTTGGCAGGCTTGAGACCCAGTACTTC
TRBD2 TRBJ2-7 TRBV12-3/TRBV12-4 NA CASSPRLAGMQYF TGTGCCAGCAGTCCAAGACTAGCGGGAATGCAGTACTTC
NA TRBJ1-5 TRBV18 NA CASSPQGGNQPQHF TGTGCCAGCTCACCCCAGGGAGGCAATCAGCCCCAGCATTTT
TRBD2 TRBJ2-1 TRBV19 NA CASRKTSGRAYNEQFF TGTGCCAGTAGGAAGACTAGCGGGAGGGCCTACAATGAGCAGTTCTTC
TRBD1 TRBJ1-4 TRBV5-1 NA CASSPVPGQGLATNEKLFF TGCGCCAGCAGCCCGGTCCCGGGACAGGGATTAGCAACTAATGAAAAACTGTTTTTT
TRBD1 TRBJ2-2 TRBV5-1 NA CASSLQGDTGELFF TGCGCCAGCAGCTTACAGGGGGACACCGGGGAGCTGTTTTTT
NA TRBJ2-1 TRBV7-6 NA CASSLNNYNEQFF TGTGCCAGCAGCTTAAATAACTACAATGAGCAGTTCTTC
TRBD1 TRBJ1-2 TRBV5-1 NA CASSLAARGQGKYGYTF TGCGCCAGCAGCTTGGCCGCACGAGGACAGGGAAAATATGGCTACACCTTC
NA TRBJ2-7 TRBV6-4 NA CASSVLEQIYYEQYF TGTGCCAGCAGTGTCTTGGAGCAGATTTATTACGAGCAGTACTTC
NA TRBJ1-4 TRBV4-2 few CASSQGTTAGGEKLFF TGTGCCAGCAGCCAAGGAACAACCGCCGGTGGGGAAAAACTGTTTTTT
NA TRBJ1-5 TRBV30 NA CAWSGQTPRGLQPQHF TGTGCCTGGAGCGGACAGACGCCCAGGGGCTTACAGCCCCAGCATTTT
NA TRBJ2-3 TRBV30 NA CAWSPLVRVTDTQYF TGTGCCTGGAGTCCCCTCGTGAGAGTCACAGATACGCAGTATTTT
TRBD1 TRBJ1-6 TRBV12-5 NA CASGSPGGFSPLHF TGTGCTAGTGGTTCGCCAGGGGGCTTCTCACCCCTCCACTTT
NA TRBJ1-1 TRBV7-3 few CASSSDLETEAFF TGTGCCAGCAGCTCGGATTTAGAGACTGAAGCTTTCTTT
NA TRBJ1-2 TRBV2 NA CASSESGRSYGYTF TGTGCCAGCAGTGAATCAGGGAGGAGCTATGGCTACACCTTC
TRBD2 TRBJ2-3 TRBV5-5 NA CASSLGLAGDTQYF TGTGCCAGCAGCTTGGGACTAGCGGGAGATACGCAGTATTTT
TRBD2 TRBJ2-2 TRBV7-3 NA CASSRGGNTGELFF TGTGCCAGCAGCCGGGGGGGGAACACCGGGGAGCTGTTTTTT
TRBD2 TRBJ2-7 TRBV13 NA CASSAGLAASYEQYF TGTGCCAGCAGCGCAGGACTAGCGGCCTCCTACGAGCAGTACTTC
TRBD1 TRBJ1-4 TRBV15 NA CATSDHRGPNEKLFF TGTGCCACCAGCGATCACAGGGGTCCGAATGAAAAACTGTTTTTT
NA TRBJ1-2 TRBV7-6 once CASSTIDTTVGYTF TGTGCCAGCAGCACTATTGACACAACGGTCGGCTACACCTTC
NA TRBJ1-2 TRBV7-8 few CASSSSQDSYGYTF TGTGCCAGCAGCTCTTCCCAAGACAGTTATGGCTACACCTTC
NA TRBJ1-1 TRBV5-4 NA CASSRFAGLDTEAFF TGTGCCAGCAGCCGATTTGCTGGGTTGGACACTGAAGCTTTCTTT
NA TRBJ2-7 TRBV4-2 NA CASSQEFAGPSSYEQYF TGTGCCAGCAGCCAAGAGTTTGCCGGACCGAGCTCCTACGAGCAGTACTTC
NA TRBJ2-2 TRBV4-1 NA CASSQEGAMGTGELFF TGCGCCAGCAGCCAAGAGGGGGCGATGGGCACCGGGGAGCTGTTTTTT
NA TRBJ1-5 TRBV5-1 NA CASSPGGGRNQPQHF TGCGCCAGCAGCCCGGGGGGGGGACGGAATCAGCCCCAGCATTTT
NA TRBJ2-5 TRBV18 NA CASSPWQGKETQYF TGTGCCAGCTCACCCTGGCAGGGGAAGGAGACCCAGTACTTC
NA TRBJ1-2 TRBV19 NA CASSMRQGSGAGYTF TGTGCCAGTAGTATGAGGCAGGGGTCCGGGGCCGGCTACACCTTC
NA TRBJ2-1 TRBV7-3 once CASSSSGSYNEQFF TGTGCCAGCAGTTCCTCGGGGTCCTACAATGAGCAGTTCTTC
NA TRBJ1-2 TRBV12-5 NA CASGLVLVGGGGYTF TGTGCTAGTGGTTTGGTACTTGTGGGGGGAGGCGGCTACACCTTC
NA TRBJ2-1 TRBV3-1/TRBV3-2 NA CASSQDFGYNEQFF TGTGCCAGCAGCCAAGATTTCGGTTACAATGAGCAGTTCTTC
NA TRBJ2-6 TRBV5-1 NA CASSVTSGANVLTF TGCGCCAGCAGCGTGACCTCTGGGGCCAACGTCCTGACTTTC